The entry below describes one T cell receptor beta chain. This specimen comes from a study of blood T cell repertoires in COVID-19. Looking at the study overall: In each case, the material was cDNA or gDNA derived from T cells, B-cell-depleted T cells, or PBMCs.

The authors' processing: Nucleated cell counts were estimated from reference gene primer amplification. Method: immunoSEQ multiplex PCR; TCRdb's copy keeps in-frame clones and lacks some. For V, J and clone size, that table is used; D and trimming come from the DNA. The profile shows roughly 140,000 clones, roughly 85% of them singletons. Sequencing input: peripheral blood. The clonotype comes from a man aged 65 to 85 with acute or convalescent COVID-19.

CDR3 sequence: CASSLIGAGNTIYF. The DNA of the CDR3 is TGTGCCAGCAGCTTAATAGGGGCCGGAAACACCATATATTTT. J is TRBJ1-3 and V is TRBV7-2; weak D call: TRBD1 (5 bases). Trimming took off 2 bases at V and 4 bases at J, with 9 bases between the two ends. Germline V gene data show CDR1 as SGHTA and CDR2 as FQGNSA. This CDR3 is built from 14 residues.